This TCR beta chain emerged from a study of CD8+CD57+ T cells in acquired aplastic anemia. Study information: The mean DNA yield obtained from sorted CD4+ and CD8+ cells came to about 3.2 ug. Regarding the study as a whole: Patient and control CD8+ Simpson's diversity was not significantly different. Researchers report that approximately 28 CD8+ CDR3 sequences appeared in both patients and controls.

Patients selected for sequencing had displayed CD8+CD57+ cell expansion by flow cytometry. Blood sampling was performed on the patients, and none of them had received therapy by then. TCR beta VDJ and CDR3 profiling used genomic DNA as template. TCRdb re-derived calls from the reads in MiXCR, one entry per CDR3 protein. The sample yields 150,000 to 180,000 distinct CDR3 sequences, about 48% seen once. On this clonotype itself: The target antigen is unknown.

The sequencing input was sorted CD4+, CD8+, or CD8+CD57+ T cells (not recorded which) from PBMCs. This TCR came from a human donor with aplastic anemia.

CDR3 region: CASSVGRFRRGLAEVIQYF. The CDR3 coding sequence is TGCGCCAGCAGCGTCGGGCGATTCCGGCGGGGACTAGCGGAGGTCATTCAGTACTTC. The chain carries TRBV5-1 and TRBJ2-4; 11 bases fit TRBD2. Germline loops: CDR1 SGHRS, CDR2 YFSETQ. V lost 4 bases, J lost 9 bases, and 21 bases stayed unmatched. This CDR3 has 19 amino acids.